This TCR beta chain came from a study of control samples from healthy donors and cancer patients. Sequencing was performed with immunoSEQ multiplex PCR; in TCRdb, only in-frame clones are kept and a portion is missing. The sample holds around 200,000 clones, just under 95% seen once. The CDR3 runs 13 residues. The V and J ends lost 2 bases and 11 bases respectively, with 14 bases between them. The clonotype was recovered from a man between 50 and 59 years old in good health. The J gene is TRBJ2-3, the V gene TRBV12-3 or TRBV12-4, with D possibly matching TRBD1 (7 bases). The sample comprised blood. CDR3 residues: CASSLSGGRGQYF. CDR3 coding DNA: TGTGCCAGCAGTTTATCAGGGGGGCGAGGGCAGTATTTT.